These 5 T cell receptor beta chains were all obtained from the same sample, sequenced in a study of T cells after yellow fever vaccination (dated by TCRdb to between 2018 and 2021). The method behind the library was 5' RACE. The listed sequencing device is Illumina HiSeq 2500. Using fastp trimming at Q25 and MiXCR clonotype assembly, TCRdb reanalyzed the public sequencing data and kept in-frame beta chains. Every distinct CDR3 protein forms one entry, paired with its most common genes and DNA. The sample data list a few hundred thousand distinct CDR3 sequences, and approximately 10% of these were observed just once. 18% of the sample comes from the top ten. The treatment or condition label on this specimen signifies: live attenuated yellow fever vaccine strain. Sequencing used PBMCs, obtained on the day of the first yellow fever vaccination. The source of these receptors is a man aged 18 to 29 who received the YFV17D yellow fever vaccine.

The chain carries TRBV27 and TRBJ1-2, with D uncertain. V was trimmed by 3 bases and J by 5 bases, leaving 10 bases between them. CDR1 MNHEY and CDR2 SMNVEV come from the germline V gene (reference sequence). This CDR3 spans 13 amino acids. This CDR3 is CASSFSVGYGYTF. Here the CDR3 DNA reads TGTGCCAGCAGTTTTTCTGTAGGATATGGCTACACCTTC.

This clonotype was observed a handful of times. V is TRBV7-2 and J is TRBJ2-1, with 9 nucleotides matching TRBD2. The CDR3 has 16 amino acids. Germline V lookup: CDR1 SGHTA, CDR2 FQGNSA. After removal of 2 bases from V and 4 bases from J, the junction contained 6 bases not matched to a gene. CDR3 protein: CASSLSISGGYNEQFF. The CDR3 DNA reads as TGTGCCAGCAGCTTAAGTATTAGCGGGGGTTACAATGAGCAGTTCTTC. The entire variable domain, with the rest obtained from reference TRBV7-2 and TRBJ2-1, is as follows: GAGVSQSPSNKVTEKGKDVELRCDPISGHTALYWYRQSLGQGLEFLIYFQGNSAPDKSGLPSDRFSAERTGGSVSTLTIQRTQQEDSAVYLCASSLSISGGYNEQFFGPGTRLTVL.

This clonotype has just a few counts. The CDR3 DNA reads TGTGCCAGCAGCTTAACAGGGGGTGAACTGGATACGCAGTATTTT. It translates to CASSLTGGELDTQYF. The rearrangement uses TRBV7-2 and TRBJ2-3, with TRBD1 matching 8 bases. CDR1 is SGHTA, CDR2 FQGNSA, per germline. The CDR3 sequence is 15 residues long. The V and J ends lost 2 bases and 6 bases, in that order; junction bases with no gene match: 7.

The sample holds one count of this clonotype. V usage is TRBV15 and J usage is TRBJ2-1; 8 bases map to TRBD1. Germline V CDR1 and CDR2: LNHNV, YYDKDF (reference sequence). V lost 3 bases to trimming and J lost 2 bases; unmatched junction nucleotides: 3. The CDR3 runs 15 residues. In DNA, the CDR3 is TGTGCCACCAGCAGGGACAGGGATCCCTACAATGAGCAGTTCTTC. Protein product: CATSRDRDPYNEQFF.

The chain links TRBV19 to TRBJ2-7, with a weak D call TRBD2 (6 bases). V was clipped by 3 bases and J by 6 bases, with 9 bases between them. Germline-derived CDR1 and CDR2 are LNHDA and SQIVND (reference sequence). CDR3 length equals 12 residues. For the CDR3, the DNA is TGTGCCAGTAGTATCTCAGCGGGCGAGCAGTACTTC. This encodes CASSISAGEQYF.